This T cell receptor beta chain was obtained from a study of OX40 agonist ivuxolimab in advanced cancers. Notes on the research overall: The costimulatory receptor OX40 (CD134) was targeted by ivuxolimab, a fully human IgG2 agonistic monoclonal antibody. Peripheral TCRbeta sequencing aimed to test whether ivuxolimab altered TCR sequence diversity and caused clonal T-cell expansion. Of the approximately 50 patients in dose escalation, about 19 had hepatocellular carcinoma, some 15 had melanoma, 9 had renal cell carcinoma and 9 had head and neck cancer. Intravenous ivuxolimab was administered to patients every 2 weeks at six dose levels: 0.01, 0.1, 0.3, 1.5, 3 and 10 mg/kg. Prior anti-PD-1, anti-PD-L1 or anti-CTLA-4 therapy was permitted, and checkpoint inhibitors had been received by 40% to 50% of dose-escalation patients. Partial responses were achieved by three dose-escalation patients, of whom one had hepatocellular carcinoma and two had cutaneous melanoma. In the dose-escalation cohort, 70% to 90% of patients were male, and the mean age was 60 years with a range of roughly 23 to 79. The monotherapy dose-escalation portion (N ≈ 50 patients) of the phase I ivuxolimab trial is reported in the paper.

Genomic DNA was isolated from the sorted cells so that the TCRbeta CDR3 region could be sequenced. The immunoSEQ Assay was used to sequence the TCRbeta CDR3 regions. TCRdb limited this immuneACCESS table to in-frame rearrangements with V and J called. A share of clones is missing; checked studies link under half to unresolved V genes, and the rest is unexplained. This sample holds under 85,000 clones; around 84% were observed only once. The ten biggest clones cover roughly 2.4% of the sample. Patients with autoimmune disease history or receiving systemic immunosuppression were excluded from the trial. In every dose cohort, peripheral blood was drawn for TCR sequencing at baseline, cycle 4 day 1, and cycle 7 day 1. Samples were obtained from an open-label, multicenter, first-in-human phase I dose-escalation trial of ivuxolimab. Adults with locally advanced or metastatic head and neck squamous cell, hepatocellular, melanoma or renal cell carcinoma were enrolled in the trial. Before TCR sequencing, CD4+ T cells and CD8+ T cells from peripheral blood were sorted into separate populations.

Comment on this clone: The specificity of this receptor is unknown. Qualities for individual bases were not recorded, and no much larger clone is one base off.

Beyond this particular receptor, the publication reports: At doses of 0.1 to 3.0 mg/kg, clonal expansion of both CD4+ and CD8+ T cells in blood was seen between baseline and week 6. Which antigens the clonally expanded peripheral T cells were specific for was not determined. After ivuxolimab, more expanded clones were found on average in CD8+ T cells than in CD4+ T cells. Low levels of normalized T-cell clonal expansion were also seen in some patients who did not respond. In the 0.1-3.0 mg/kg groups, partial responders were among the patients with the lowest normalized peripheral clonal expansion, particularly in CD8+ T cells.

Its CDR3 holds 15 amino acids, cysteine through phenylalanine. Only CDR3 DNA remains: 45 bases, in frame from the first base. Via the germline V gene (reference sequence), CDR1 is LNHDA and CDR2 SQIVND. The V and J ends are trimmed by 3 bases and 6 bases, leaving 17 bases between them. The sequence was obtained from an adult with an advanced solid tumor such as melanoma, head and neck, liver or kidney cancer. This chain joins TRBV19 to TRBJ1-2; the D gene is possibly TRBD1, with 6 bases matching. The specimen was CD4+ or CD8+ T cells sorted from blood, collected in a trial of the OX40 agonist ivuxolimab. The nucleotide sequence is TGTGCCAGTAGTATGGTTGACAGGTCCATGAATGGCTACACCTTC. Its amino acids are CASSMVDRSMNGYTF.